This T cell receptor beta chain is from a study of T cell changes during pregnancy in multiple sclerosis. Only in-frame clones appear in the TCRdb table, and some are missing; sequencing was by immunoSEQ multiplex PCR. The sample yields approximately 62,000 clones, 93% seen once. A few counts support this clone. The germline gives CDR1 SGHAT, CDR2 FQNNGV. There are 13 residues in the CDR3. The germline V and J ends were trimmed by 6 bases and 6 bases, with 14 bases remaining between them. Here the sequenced sample was CD8+ T cells from peripheral blood mononuclear cells, taken in the second trimester of pregnancy. The receptor was isolated from a female donor with multiple sclerosis, enrolled in a pregnancy study. The V call is TRBV11-2, the J call TRBJ1-1, with unresolved D. As DNA, the CDR3 is TGTGCCAGCAGGGCGGCAGCCCTGCCTGAAGCTTTCTTT. Translated, it gives CASRAAALPEAFF.